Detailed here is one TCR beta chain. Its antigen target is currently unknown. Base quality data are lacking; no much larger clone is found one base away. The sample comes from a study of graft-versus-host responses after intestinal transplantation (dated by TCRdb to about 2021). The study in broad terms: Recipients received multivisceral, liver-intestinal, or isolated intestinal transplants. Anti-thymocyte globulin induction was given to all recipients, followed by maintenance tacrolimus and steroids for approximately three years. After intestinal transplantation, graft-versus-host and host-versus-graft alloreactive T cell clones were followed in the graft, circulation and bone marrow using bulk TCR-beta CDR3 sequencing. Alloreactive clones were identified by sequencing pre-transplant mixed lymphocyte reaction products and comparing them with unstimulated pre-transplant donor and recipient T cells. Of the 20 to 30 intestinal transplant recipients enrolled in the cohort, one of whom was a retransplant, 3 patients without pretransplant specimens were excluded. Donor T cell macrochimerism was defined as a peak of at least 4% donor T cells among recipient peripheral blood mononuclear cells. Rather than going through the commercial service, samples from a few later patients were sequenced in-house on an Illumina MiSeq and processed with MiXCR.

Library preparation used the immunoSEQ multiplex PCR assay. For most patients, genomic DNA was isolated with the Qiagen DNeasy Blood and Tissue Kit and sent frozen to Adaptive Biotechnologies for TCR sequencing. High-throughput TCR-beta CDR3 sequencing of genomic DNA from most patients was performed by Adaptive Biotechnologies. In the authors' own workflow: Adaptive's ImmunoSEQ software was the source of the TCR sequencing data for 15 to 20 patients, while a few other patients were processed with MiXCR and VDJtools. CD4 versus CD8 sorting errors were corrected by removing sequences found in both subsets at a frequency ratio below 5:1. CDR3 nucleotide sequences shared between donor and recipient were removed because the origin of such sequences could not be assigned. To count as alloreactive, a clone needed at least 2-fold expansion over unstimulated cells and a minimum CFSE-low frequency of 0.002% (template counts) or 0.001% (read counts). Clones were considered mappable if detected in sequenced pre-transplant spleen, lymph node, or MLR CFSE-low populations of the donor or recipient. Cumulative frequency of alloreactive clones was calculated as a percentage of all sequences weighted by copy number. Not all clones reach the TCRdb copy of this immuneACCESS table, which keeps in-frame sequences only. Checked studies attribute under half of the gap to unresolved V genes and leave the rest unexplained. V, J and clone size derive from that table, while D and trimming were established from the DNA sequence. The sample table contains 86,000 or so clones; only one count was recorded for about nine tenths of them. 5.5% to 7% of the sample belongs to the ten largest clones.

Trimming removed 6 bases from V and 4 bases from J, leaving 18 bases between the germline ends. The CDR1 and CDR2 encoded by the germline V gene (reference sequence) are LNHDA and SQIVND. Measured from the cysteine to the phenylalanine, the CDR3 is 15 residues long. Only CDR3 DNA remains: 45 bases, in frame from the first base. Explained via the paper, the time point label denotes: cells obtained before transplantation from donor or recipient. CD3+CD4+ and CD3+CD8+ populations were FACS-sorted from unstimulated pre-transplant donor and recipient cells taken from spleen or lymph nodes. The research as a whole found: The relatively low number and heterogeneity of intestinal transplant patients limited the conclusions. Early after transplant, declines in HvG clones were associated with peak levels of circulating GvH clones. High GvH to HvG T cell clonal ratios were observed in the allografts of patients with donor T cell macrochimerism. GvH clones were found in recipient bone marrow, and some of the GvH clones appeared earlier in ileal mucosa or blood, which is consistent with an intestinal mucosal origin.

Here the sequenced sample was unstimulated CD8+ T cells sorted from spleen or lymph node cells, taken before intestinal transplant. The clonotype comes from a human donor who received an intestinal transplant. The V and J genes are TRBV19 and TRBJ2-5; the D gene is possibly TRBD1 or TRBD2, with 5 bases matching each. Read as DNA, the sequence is TGTGCCAGTAGCTCTGGGACGGTTGGGGGAGAGACCCAGTACTTC. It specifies CASSSGTVGGETQYF.